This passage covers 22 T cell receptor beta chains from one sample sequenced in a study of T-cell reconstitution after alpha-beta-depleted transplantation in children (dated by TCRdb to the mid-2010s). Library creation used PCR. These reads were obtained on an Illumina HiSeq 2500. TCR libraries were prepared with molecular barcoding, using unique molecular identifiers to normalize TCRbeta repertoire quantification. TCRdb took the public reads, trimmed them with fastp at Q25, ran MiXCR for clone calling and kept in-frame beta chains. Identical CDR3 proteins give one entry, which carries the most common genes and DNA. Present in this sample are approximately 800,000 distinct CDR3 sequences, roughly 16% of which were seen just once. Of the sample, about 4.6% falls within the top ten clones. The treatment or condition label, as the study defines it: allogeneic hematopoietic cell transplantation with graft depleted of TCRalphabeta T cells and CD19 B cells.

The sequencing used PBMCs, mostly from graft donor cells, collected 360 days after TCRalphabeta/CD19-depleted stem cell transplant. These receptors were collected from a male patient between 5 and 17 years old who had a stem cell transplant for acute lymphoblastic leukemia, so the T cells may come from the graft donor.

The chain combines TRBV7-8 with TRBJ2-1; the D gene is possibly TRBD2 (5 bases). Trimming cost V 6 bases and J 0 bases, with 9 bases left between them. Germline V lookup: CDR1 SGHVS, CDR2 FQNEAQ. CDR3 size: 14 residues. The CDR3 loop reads CASSERDSYNEQFF. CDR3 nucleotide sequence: TGTGCCAGCAGTGAACGGGACTCCTACAATGAGCAGTTCTTC.

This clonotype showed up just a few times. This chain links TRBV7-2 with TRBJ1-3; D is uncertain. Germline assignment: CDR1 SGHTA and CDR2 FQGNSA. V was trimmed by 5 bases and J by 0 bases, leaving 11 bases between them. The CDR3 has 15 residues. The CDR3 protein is CASSPDGLSGNTIYF. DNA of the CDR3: TGTGCCAGCAGCCCCGACGGGCTCTCTGGAAACACCATATATTTT.

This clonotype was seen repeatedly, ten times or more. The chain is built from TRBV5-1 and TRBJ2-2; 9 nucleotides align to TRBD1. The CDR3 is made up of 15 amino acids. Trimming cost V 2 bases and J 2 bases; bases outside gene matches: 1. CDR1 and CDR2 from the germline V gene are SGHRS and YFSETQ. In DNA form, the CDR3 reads TGCGCCAGCAGCTTCACAGGGGGCAACACCGGGGAGCTGTTTTTT. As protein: CASSFTGGNTGELFF.

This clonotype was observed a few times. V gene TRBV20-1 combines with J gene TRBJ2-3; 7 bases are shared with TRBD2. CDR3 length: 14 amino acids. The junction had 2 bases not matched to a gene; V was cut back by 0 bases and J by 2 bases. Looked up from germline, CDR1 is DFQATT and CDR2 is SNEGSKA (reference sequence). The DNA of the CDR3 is TGCAGTGCTAGAGACCTAGCGGACACAGATACGCAGTATTTT. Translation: CSARDLADTDTQYF.

Here the CDR3 reads CATSRDLGKVTEAFF. The DNA of the CDR3 is TGTGCCACCAGCAGAGATCTAGGGAAAGTCACTGAAGCTTTCTTT. The chain has TRBV15 and TRBJ1-1; D is undetermined. The ends were cut back, 0 bases at V and 4 bases at J, with 12 bases in the middle. Germline CDR1 reads LNHNV; CDR2 reads YYDKDF (reference sequence). CDR3 length: 15 residues.

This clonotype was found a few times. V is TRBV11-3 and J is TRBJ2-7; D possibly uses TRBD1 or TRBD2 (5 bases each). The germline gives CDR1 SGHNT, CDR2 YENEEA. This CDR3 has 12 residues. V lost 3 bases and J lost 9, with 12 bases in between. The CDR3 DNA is TGTGCCAGCAGCTTTCTGGGGGATGTGCAGTACTTC. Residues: CASSFLGDVQYF.

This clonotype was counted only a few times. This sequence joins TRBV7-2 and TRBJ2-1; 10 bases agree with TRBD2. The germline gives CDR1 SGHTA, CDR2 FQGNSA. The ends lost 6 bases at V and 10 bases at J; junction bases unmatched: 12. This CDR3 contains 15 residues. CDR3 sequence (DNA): TGTGCCAGCAGTTTACTAGCGGGATCACCAGTCGAGCAGTTCTTC. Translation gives CASSLLAGSPVEQFF.

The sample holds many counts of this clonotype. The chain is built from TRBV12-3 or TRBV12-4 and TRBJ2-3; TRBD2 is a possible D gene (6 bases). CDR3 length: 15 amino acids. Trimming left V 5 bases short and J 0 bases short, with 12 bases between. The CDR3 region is CASSLSGVSTDTQYF. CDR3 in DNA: TGTGCCAGCAGTCTTAGCGGAGTTAGCACAGATACGCAGTATTTT.

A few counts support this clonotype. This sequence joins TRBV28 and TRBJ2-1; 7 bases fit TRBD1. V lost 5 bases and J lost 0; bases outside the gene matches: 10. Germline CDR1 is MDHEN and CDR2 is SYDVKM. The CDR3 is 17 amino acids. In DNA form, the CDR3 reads TGTGCCAGCAGTAGGGGGCCCTGGTCCTTCTCCTACAATGAGCAGTTCTTC. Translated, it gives CASSRGPWSFSYNEQFF.

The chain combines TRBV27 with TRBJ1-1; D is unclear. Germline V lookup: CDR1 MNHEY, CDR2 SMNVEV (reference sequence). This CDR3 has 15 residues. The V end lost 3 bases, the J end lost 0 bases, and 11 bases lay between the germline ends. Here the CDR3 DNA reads TGTGCCAGCAGTTTCAGGCCGGGCATGAACACTGAAGCTTTCTTT. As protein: CASSFRPGMNTEAFF.

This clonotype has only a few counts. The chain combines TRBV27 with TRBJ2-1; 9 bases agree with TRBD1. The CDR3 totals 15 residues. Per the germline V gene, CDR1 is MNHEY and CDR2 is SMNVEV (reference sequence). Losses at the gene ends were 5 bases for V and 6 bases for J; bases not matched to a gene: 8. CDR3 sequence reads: CASSVGQGGGNEQFF. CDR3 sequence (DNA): TGTGCCAGCAGTGTGGGACAGGGAGGGGGCAATGAGCAGTTCTTC.

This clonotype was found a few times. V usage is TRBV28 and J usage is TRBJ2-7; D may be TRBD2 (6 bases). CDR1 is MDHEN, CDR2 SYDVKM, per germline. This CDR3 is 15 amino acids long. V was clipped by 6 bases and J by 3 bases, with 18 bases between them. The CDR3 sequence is CASRWDSRGNYEQYF. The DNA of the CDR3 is TGTGCCAGCAGGTGGGACTCTCGCGGGAACTACGAGCAGTACTTC.

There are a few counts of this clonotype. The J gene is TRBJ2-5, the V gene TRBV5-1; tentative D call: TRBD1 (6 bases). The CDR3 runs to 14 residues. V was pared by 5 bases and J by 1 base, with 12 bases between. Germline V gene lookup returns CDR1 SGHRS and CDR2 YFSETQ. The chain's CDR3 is CASRTTGSQETQYF. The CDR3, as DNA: TGCGCCAGCAGAACGACAGGTTCCCAAGAGACCCAGTACTTC.

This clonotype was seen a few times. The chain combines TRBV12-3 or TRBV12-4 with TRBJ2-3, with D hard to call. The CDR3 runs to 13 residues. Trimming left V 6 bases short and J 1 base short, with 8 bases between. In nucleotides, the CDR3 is TGTGCCAGCAGGTACACAGGCACAGATACGCAGTATTTT. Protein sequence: CASRYTGTDTQYF.

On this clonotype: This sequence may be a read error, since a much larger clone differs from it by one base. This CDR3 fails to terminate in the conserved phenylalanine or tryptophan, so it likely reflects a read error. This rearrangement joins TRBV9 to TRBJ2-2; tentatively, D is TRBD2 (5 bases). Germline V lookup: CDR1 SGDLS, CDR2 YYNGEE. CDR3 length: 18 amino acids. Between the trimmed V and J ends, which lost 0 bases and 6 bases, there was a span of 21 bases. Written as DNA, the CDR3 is TGTGCCAGCAGCGTAGATGGCGCTAGCCAGTTGGTCCCCGGGGAGCTGTTTTTG. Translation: CASSVDGASQLVPGELFL.

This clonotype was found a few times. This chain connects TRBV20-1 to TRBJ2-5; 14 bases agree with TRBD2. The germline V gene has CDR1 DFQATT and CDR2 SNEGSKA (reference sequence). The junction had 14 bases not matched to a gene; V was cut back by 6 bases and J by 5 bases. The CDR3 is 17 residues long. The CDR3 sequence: CSATGTSGSPTRETQYF. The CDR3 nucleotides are TGCAGTGCAACCGGGACTAGCGGGAGCCCCACCCGGGAGACCCAGTACTTC.

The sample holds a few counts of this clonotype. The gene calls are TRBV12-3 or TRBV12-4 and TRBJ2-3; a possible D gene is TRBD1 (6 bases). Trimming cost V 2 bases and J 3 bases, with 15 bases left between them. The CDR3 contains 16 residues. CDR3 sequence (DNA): TGTGCCAGCAGTTTACGAGGCAGGGGCGAGACAGATACGCAGTATTTT. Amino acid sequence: CASSLRGRGETDTQYF.

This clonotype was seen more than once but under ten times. The CDR3 coding sequence is TGTGCCAGCAGCTTAACAGGGGTAGCCGGGGAGCTGTTTTTT. It translates to CASSLTGVAGELFF. The V and J genes are TRBV7-9 and TRBJ2-2; 7 bases map to TRBD1. CDR1 is SEHNR, CDR2 FQNEAQ, per germline (reference sequence). The CDR3 runs to 14 residues. Trimming removed 2 bases from V and 6 bases from J; junction bases left unmatched: 3. The complete variable domain, with remaining parts taken from reference TRBV7-9 and TRBJ2-2, reads DTGVSQNPRHKITKRGQNVTFRCDPISEHNRLYWYRQTLGQGPEFLTYFQNEAQLEKSRLLSDRFSAERPKGSFSTLEIQRTEQGDSAMYLCASSLTGVAGELFFGEGSRLTVL.

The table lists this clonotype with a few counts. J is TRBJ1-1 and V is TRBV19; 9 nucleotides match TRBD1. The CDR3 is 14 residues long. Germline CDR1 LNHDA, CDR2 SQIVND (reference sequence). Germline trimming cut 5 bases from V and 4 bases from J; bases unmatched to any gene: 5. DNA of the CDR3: TGTGCCAGTAGTTTACAGGGGGCTGGCACTGAAGCTTTCTTT. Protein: CASSLQGAGTEAFF.

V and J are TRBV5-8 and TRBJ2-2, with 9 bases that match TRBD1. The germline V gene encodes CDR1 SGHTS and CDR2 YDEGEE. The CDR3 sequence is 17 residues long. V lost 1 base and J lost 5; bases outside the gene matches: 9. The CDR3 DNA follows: TGTGCCAGCAGCTTGTACTGGACAGGGGCAGTTACCGGGGAGCTGTTTTTT. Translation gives CASSLYWTGAVTGELFF.

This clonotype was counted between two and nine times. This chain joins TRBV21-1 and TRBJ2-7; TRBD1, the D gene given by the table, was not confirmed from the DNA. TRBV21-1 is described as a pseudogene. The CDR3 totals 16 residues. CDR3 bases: TGTGCCAGCAGCACCTTCACGACAGGGTTGTCCTACGAGCAGTACTTC. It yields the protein CASSTFTTGLSYEQYF.

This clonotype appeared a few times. In nucleotides, the CDR3 is TGTGCCAGCAGTGAAATCTTAGCGGGAGGGGCTGAGCAGTTCTTC. Its translation: CASSEILAGGAEQFF. The rearrangement links TRBV6-1 to TRBJ2-1; 11 bases fit TRBD2. There are 15 residues in the CDR3. CDR1 and CDR2 from the germline V gene are MNHNS and SASEGT. The trim removed 2 bases at V and 9 bases at J, leaving 6 bases unmatched.